The 26 T cell receptor beta chains given below trace back to one sample, sequenced in a study of cytomegalovirus exposure and HLA in healthy donors. The repertoire was sequenced with immunoSEQ multiplex PCR; TCRdb's copy has only in-frame clones and lacks some. The sample includes some 120,000 clones, more than 95% seen only once; the top ten take 1.7%. The sequencing input was PBMCs. These receptors originate from a man aged 18 to 30 in good health and CMV-seronegative.

This chain joins TRBV2 and TRBJ1-2; D is ambiguous. The CDR3 is 12 residues long. Germline values: CDR1 SNHLY, CDR2 FYNNEI. V lost 7 bases, J lost 5 bases, and 11 bases lay in between. The CDR3 DNA sequence: TGTGCCAGCACTAAAACACAGTATGGCTACACCTTC. Its translation: CASTKTQYGYTF. Together with reference TRBV2 and TRBJ1-2, the CDR3 gives the full variable domain: EPEVTQTPSHQVTQMGQEVILRCVPISNHLYFYWYRQILGQKVEFLVSFYNNEISEKSEIFDDQFSVERPDGSNFTLKIRSTKLEDSAMYFCASTKTQYGYTFGSGTRLTVV.

The CDR3 protein is CSVDSGYEQYF. CDR3 coding DNA: TGCAGCGTTGATAGCGGCTACGAGCAGTACTTC. The J gene is TRBJ2-7, the V gene TRBV29-1; tentatively, D is TRBD2 (6 bases). Germline values: CDR1 SQVTM, CDR2 ANQGSEA. CDR3 length: 11 amino acids. Trimming left V 3 bases short and J 3 bases short, with 6 bases between.

The chain couples TRBV2 to TRBJ1-1, with D hard to call. Between the trimmed V and J ends, which lost 5 bases and 1 base, there was a span of 8 bases. Germline CDR1 SNHLY, CDR2 FYNNEI. This CDR3 spans 13 amino acids. In DNA, the CDR3 is TGTGCCAGCAGTCGGGAATCGAACACTGAAGCTTTCTTT. Translation: CASSRESNTEAFF.

The count of this clone is one. V usage is TRBV5-1 and J usage is TRBJ2-1; 9 nucleotides agree with TRBD2. The length of the CDR3 is 17 residues. V shed 3 bases, J shed 5 bases, and the junction held 12 bases outside the gene matches. The germline CDR1 and CDR2 sequences are SGHRS and YFSETQ. CDR3 region: CASSWGGFGGRDNEQFF. The CDR3 DNA reads as TGCGCCAGCAGCTGGGGGGGTTTCGGCGGGAGGGACAATGAGCAGTTCTTC. Full variable domain (outside the CDR3, taken from reference TRBV5-1 and TRBJ2-1): KAGVTQTPRYLIKTRGQQVTLSCSPISGHRSVSWYQQTPGQGLQFLFEYFSETQRNKGNFPGRFSGRQFSNSRSEMNVSTLELGDSALYLCASSWGGFGGRDNEQFFGPGTRLTVL.

Concerning this clone itself: The junction shows a germline mismatch at one end, possibly a read error. The chain recombines TRBV11-2 with TRBJ2-2, with TRBD2 as a possible D gene (9 bases). The CDR3 sequence is 18 residues long. The germline CDR1 and CDR2 sequences are SGHAT and FQNNGV. The CDR3 DNA is TGTGCCAGCAGGACACTAGCGGGCCCCCAGGGGGCCACCGGGGGGCTGTTTTTT. Its protein is CASRTLAGPQGATGGLFF.

This sequence joins TRBV5-1 and TRBJ2-1; TRBD2 matches 11 bases. Germline V gene data show CDR1 as SGHRS and CDR2 as YFSETQ. This CDR3 region has 17 residues. With 4 bases clipped from V and 0 bases from J, the junction kept 6 bases outside the gene matches. This CDR3 is CASSKTSGTRSYNEQFF. The CDR3 region has the DNA TGCGCCAGCAGCAAGACTAGCGGGACCCGCTCCTACAATGAGCAGTTCTTC.

The sample holds one count of this clone. V usage is TRBV6-6 and J usage is TRBJ2-2, with D possibly matching TRBD1 (6 bases). With 5 bases removed from V and 6 bases from J, the gap between germline ends came to 19 bases. The germline gives CDR1 MNHNY, CDR2 SVGAGI (reference sequence). CDR3 length equals 16 residues. The CDR3 loop reads CASSLLTGGSAGELFF. The CDR3 DNA follows: TGTGCCAGCAGTCTCTTGACAGGAGGTTCGGCCGGGGAGCTGTTTTTT.

This clone was detected only once. This chain connects TRBV6-1 to TRBJ2-6; the D gene is possibly TRBD2 (5 bases). Deletions cut 2 bases from V and 2 bases from J, with 13 bases between. The CDR3 is 17 amino acids. From germline, CDR1 is MNHNS and CDR2 SASEGT. The CDR3, as DNA: TGTGCCAGCAGTGAATTAGTTAGCGCCGCTGGGGCCAACGTCCTGACTTTC. Translating it yields CASSELVSAAGANVLTF.

This clone appeared once. The V gene is TRBV27, the J gene TRBJ2-1; 7 bases map to TRBD2. The CDR3 sequence is 15 residues long. After removal of 2 bases from V and 5 bases from J, the junction contained 6 bases not matched to a gene. The V gene's germline CDR1 is MNHEY and CDR2 SMNVEV (reference sequence). The CDR3 spells CASSLAGALHNEQFF. CDR3 nucleotide sequence: TGTGCCAGCAGTTTAGCGGGAGCGCTGCACAATGAGCAGTTCTTC.

In DNA, the CDR3 is TGTGCCAGCAGCTCCAGGACAGGGCACGAAAAACTGTTTTTT. As protein: CASSSRTGHEKLFF. The chain joins TRBV7-2 to TRBJ1-4; 8 positions match TRBD1. V shed 4 bases, J shed 8 bases, and the junction held 6 bases outside the gene matches. In germline, CDR1 is SGHTA, CDR2 FQGNSA. CDR3 length equals 14 residues.

The V call is TRBV6-5, the J call TRBJ2-7; TRBD2 aligns across 12 bases. From germline, CDR1 is MNHEY and CDR2 SVGAGI. The CDR3 covers 16 residues. Trimming removed 4 bases from V and 3 bases from J; junction bases left unmatched: 7. CDR3 bases: TGTGCCAGCAGTTCCGCCGGACTAGCGGGGTACTACGAGCAGTACTTC. It encodes CASSSAGLAGYYEQYF.

V gene TRBV7-2 combines with J gene TRBJ1-2; maybe TRBD1 (5 bases). V was clipped by 5 bases and J by 3 bases, with 10 bases between them. The CDR3 is made up of 13 amino acids. Per the germline V gene, CDR1 is SGHTA and CDR2 is FQGNSA. The CDR3 nucleotides read TGTGCCAGCAGCGCAGGGAACGACTATGGCTACACCTTC. Encoded protein: CASSAGNDYGYTF.

This sequence joins TRBV2 and TRBJ2-1, with 7 bases aligning to TRBD2. Germline CDR1 is SNHLY and CDR2 is FYNNEI. The length of the CDR3 is 16 residues. After removal of 8 bases from V and 5 bases from J, the junction contained 15 bases not matched to a gene. The CDR3 DNA follows: TGTGCCAGCGATTTACTAAGGGAGGGCCAGGACAATGAGCAGTTCTTC. Its translation: CASDLLREGQDNEQFF.

The CDR3 DNA follows: TGTGCCAGCAGCCCCCTACCTGAGCAGTTCTTC. This translates into CASSPLPEQFF. The rearrangement joins TRBV7-9 to TRBJ2-1; D is unclear. Trimming pared 5 bases from V and 9 bases from J, leaving 8 bases between. Germline CDR1 is SEHNR and CDR2 is FQNEAQ (reference sequence). The CDR3 sequence is 11 residues long.

The chain carries TRBV14 and TRBJ2-2; perhaps TRBD2 as D (6 bases). Trimming removed 1 base at V and 6 bases at J, with 15 bases between. The CDR3 runs to 16 residues. The V gene's germline CDR1 is SGHDN and CDR2 FVKESK. CDR3 residues: CASSQGRVGYAGELFF. CDR3 nucleotides: TGTGCCAGCAGCCAAGGGAGGGTCGGGTACGCCGGGGAGCTGTTTTTT.

This clone was detected a few times. CDR3 protein: CASSLSPSGGPYEQYF. The CDR3 coding sequence is TGTGCCAGCAGTTTATCCCCTAGCGGAGGCCCCTACGAGCAGTACTTC. The chain carries TRBV27 and TRBJ2-7; 7 positions agree with TRBD2. The trim removed 0 bases at V and 2 bases at J, leaving 7 bases unmatched. The CDR3 totals 16 residues. Germline V gene lookup returns CDR1 MNHEY and CDR2 SMNVEV (reference sequence).

The gene calls are TRBV7-8 and TRBJ1-1; possible D gene TRBD1, 6 bases. The CDR3 is 19 amino acids. Trimming shortened V by 0 bases and J by 2 bases, and 22 bases separated the two germline ends. CDR1 is SGHVS and CDR2 is FQNEAQ in the germline V gene. CDR3 nucleotide sequence: TGTGCCAGCAGCTTAGCGAGAGGGGGACGGAAGGGCTACAACACTGAAGCTTTCTTT. This translates into CASSLARGGRKGYNTEAFF.

This chain joins TRBV30 and TRBJ1-5; D is unclear. The CDR3 consists of 14 residues. Germline V lookup: CDR1 GTSNPN, CDR2 SVGIG (reference sequence). V gave up 2 bases and J gave up 0 bases, with 8 bases separating them. The CDR3 spells CAWSPTDSNQPQHF. CDR3 nucleotide sequence: TGTGCCTGGAGTCCAACAGATAGCAATCAGCCCCAGCATTTT.

This clone was seen just once. The chain recombines TRBV7-6 with TRBJ2-1, with a tentative D call TRBD2 (5 bases). CDR1 and CDR2 from the germline V gene are SGHVS and FNYEAQ. The CDR3 runs 18 residues. With 4 bases removed from V and 7 bases from J, the gap between germline ends came to 26 bases. The CDR3: CASSYYGPGSYTNNEQFF. The CDR3 bases are TGTGCCAGCAGCTATTACGGCCCGGGATCCTACACTAATAATGAGCAGTTCTTC. The full variable domain, rest sourced from reference TRBV7-6 and TRBJ2-1, is GAGVSQSPRYKVTKRGQDVALRCDPISGHVSLYWYRQALGQGPEFLTYFNYEAQQDKSGLPNDRFSAERPEGSISTLTIQRTEQRDSAMYRCASSYYGPGSYTNNEQFFGPGTRLTVL.

The rearrangement uses TRBV15 and TRBJ2-3; possibly TRBD1 for D (6 bases). Germline lookup yields CDR1 LNHNV and CDR2 YYDKDF (reference sequence). The CDR3 length is 15 residues. Trimming left V 5 bases short and J 7 bases short, with 19 bases between. The chain's CDR3 is CATSRRTAVGHTQYF. Here the CDR3 DNA reads TGTGCCACCAGCCGTCGGACAGCAGTCGGTCATACGCAGTATTTT.

The chain uses TRBV7-3 and TRBJ2-1; 7 bases are shared with TRBD2. The ends lost 5 bases at V and 3 bases at J; junction bases unmatched: 10. From germline, CDR1 is SGHTA and CDR2 FQGTGA. The CDR3 is 16 amino acids. This CDR3 is CASSPSGREDYNEQFF. The DNA of the CDR3 is TGTGCCAGCAGCCCGTCGGGACGGGAGGACTACAATGAGCAGTTCTTC.

The chain is built from TRBV6-5 and TRBJ1-1; 9 positions agree with TRBD1. Trimming took 4 bases from V and 5 from J; bases not matched to a gene: 8. From germline, CDR1 is MNHEY and CDR2 SVGAGI. The length of the CDR3 is 15 residues. The CDR3 sequence: CASSSTGQGRTEAFF. The CDR3 nucleotides read TGTGCCAGCAGTTCCACCGGACAGGGGAGAACTGAAGCTTTCTTT.

The rearrangement uses TRBV5-1 and TRBJ2-7; D is unresolved. V was shortened by 5 bases and J by 2 bases, with 11 bases between the two germline ends. The CDR3 is made up of 13 amino acids. CDR1 SGHRS and CDR2 YFSETQ come from the germline V gene. This chain's CDR3 is CASSFETPYEQYF. CDR3 sequence (DNA): TGCGCCAGCAGTTTTGAGACACCCTACGAGCAGTACTTC.

The chain carries TRBV4-1 and TRBJ2-5, with a possible D match to TRBD2 (5 bases). From germline, CDR1 is MGHRA and CDR2 YSYEKL. The CDR3 length is 14 residues. V gave up 3 bases and J gave up 4 bases, with 12 bases separating them. The CDR3 reads CASSHDTSRETQYF. The CDR3 coding sequence is TGCGCCAGCAGCCACGACACTAGTAGAGAGACCCAGTACTTC.

The rearrangement uses TRBV7-9 and TRBJ2-4; 11 bases line up with TRBD2. V lost 5 bases and J lost 8; bases outside the gene matches: 8. The CDR3 totals 15 residues. CDR1 and CDR2 (germline): SEHNR, FQNEAQ (reference sequence). CDR3 region: CASSQQTSGTHIQYF. CDR3 nucleotides: TGTGCCAGCAGCCAACAGACTAGCGGGACGCACATTCAGTACTTC.

V and J are TRBV28 and TRBJ2-1, with a possible D match to TRBD1 (6 bases). Germline V gives CDR1 MDHEN, CDR2 SYDVKM. CDR3 length: 17 amino acids. Trimming removed 2 bases from V and 0 bases from J, with 14 bases in between. The CDR3 loop is CASSLPQGHSSYNEQFF. CDR3 bases: TGTGCCAGCAGTTTACCACAGGGTCATAGCTCCTACAATGAGCAGTTCTTC. The complete variable domain, with remaining parts taken from reference TRBV28 and TRBJ2-1, reads DVKVTQSSRYLVKRTGEKVFLECVQDMDHENMFWYRQDPGLGLRLIYFSYDVKMKEKGDIPEGYSVSREKKERFSLILESASTNQTSMYLCASSLPQGHSSYNEQFFGPGTRLTVL.